This TCR beta chain appears in the sequencing data of a study of blood T cell repertoires in COVID-19. About the study: COVID-19 samples, acute and convalescent, were from the United States, Italy and Spain. In each case, the material was cDNA or gDNA derived from T cells, B-cell-depleted T cells, or PBMCs.

Under the authors' procedure: Reference gene primers were amplified, and this amplification served to estimate nucleated cell counts. Profiled with immunoSEQ multiplex PCR; TCRdb holds only in-frame clones, not every one. V, J and clone size were drawn from that table, and D and trimming were deduced from the DNA. The sample contains 150,000 to 190,000 clones, about 80% of which appear only once. This CDR3 comprises 16 residues. V was clipped by 3 bases and J by 0 bases; unmatched bases: 5. Per germline, CDR1 KGHDR and CDR2 SFDVKD. Sequencing was carried out using peripheral blood. The sequence was collected from a man between 60 and 75 years old with acute or convalescent COVID-19. V is TRBV24-1 and J is TRBJ2-7; 9 bases map to TRBD1. The CDR3 loop is CATSDETGGSSYEQYF. The CDR3 DNA follows: TGTGCCACCAGTGATGAGACAGGGGGAAGCTCCTACGAGCAGTACTTC.